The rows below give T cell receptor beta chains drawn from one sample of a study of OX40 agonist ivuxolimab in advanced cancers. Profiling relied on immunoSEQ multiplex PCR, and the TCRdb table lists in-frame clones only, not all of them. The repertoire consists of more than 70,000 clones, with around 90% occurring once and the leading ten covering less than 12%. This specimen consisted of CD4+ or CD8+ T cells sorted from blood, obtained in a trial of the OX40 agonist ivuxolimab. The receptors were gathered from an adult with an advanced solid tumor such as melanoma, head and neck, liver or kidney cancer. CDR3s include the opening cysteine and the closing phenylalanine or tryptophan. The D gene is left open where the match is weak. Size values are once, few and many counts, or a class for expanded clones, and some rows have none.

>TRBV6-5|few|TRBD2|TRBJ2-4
CASSYLAGGTIQYF
TGTGCCAGCAGTTATCTCGCGGGGGGCACCATTCAGTACTTC
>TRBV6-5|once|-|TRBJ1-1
CASADVMNTEAFF
TGTGCCAGCGCGGACGTTATGAACACTGAAGCTTTCTTT
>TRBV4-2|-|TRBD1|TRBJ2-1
CASSQAAGTGFNNEQFF
TGTGCCAGCAGCCAGGCCGCCGGGACAGGGTTTAACAATGAGCAGTTCTTC
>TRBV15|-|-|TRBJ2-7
CATSRDPPTGGDPYEQYF
TGTGCCACCAGCAGAGACCCTCCCACGGGCGGGGATCCCTACGAGCAGTACTTC
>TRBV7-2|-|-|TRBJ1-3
CASSSGGGNTIYF
TGTGCCAGCAGCTCTGGAGGGGGAAACACCATATATTTT
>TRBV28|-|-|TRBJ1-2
CASSWRGGYTF
TGTGCCAGCAGTTGGAGGGGTGGCTACACCTTC
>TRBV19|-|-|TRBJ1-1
CASSILGRSRPEAFF
TGTGCCAGTAGTATTTTGGGGAGGTCAAGACCTGAAGCTTTCTTT
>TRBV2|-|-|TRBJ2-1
CASRRDPYNEQFF
TGTGCCAGCAGAAGGGATCCCTACAATGAGCAGTTCTTC
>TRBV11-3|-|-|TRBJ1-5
CASTRGINQPQHF
TGTGCCAGCACCCGGGGGATTAATCAGCCCCAGCATTTT
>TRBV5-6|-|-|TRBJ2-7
CASSQAGTPSYEQYF
TGTGCCAGCAGCCAGGCCGGGACACCGTCCTACGAGCAGTACTTC
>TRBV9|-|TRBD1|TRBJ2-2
CASSPRTGTGELFF
TGTGCCAGCAGCCCCCGGACAGGCACCGGGGAGCTGTTTTTT
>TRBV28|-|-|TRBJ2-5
CASSVYEGDQETQYF
TGTGCCAGCAGCGTGTACGAGGGGGACCAAGAGACCCAGTACTTC
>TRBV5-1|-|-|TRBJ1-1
CASSTNVVMNTEAFF
TGCGCCAGCAGCACGAACGTGGTCATGAACACTGAAGCTTTCTTT
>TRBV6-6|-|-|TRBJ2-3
CASSPRGGWTDTQYF
TGTGCCAGCAGCCCCAGGGGGGGCTGGACAGATACGCAGTATTTT
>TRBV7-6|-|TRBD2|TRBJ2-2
CASSHGLAGSTGELFF
TGTGCCAGCAGCCACGGACTAGCGGGAAGCACCGGGGAGCTGTTTTTT
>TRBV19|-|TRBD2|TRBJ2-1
CASSIMTGTRGAGGQRSSYNEQFF
TGTGCCAGTAGTATAATGACTGGGACAAGGGGCGCGGGAGGGCAAAGGAGCTCCTACAATGAGCAGTTCTTC
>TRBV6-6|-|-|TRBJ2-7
CASSYGERHYEQYF
TGTGCCAGCAGTTACGGGGAAAGGCACTACGAGCAGTACTTC
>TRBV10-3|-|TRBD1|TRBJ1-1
CAISRTGEHEAFF
TGTGCCATCAGTCGGACAGGGGAACATGAAGCTTTCTTT
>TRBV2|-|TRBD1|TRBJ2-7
CATSRDSYEQYF
TGTGCCACAAGCCGGGACAGCTACGAGCAGTACTTC
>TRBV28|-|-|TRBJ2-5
CASGEAGVGRETQYF
TGTGCCAGCGGCGAAGCAGGGGTAGGACGAGAGACCCAGTACTTC
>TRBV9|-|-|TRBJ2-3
CASSVGRGGGTDTQYF
TGTGCCAGCAGCGTAGGAAGGGGAGGGGGAACAGATACGCAGTATTTT
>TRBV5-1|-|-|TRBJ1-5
CASSLARDQPQHF
TGCGCCAGCAGCTTGGCAAGGGATCAGCCCCAGCATTTT
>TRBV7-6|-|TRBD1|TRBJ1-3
CASSPQDRAGNTIYF
TGTGCCAGCAGCCCTCAGGACAGGGCTGGAAACACCATATATTTT
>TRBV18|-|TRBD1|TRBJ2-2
CASSPGQTTGELFF
TGTGCCAGCTCACCGGGACAGACCACCGGGGAGCTGTTTTTT
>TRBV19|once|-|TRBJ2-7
CASSISGLRDSYEQYF
TGTGCCAGTAGTATATCAGGACTGCGCGACTCCTACGAGCAGTACTTC
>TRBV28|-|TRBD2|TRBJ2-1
CASSETSGRSYNEQFF
TGTGCCAGCAGCGAGACTAGCGGGAGATCCTACAATGAGCAGTTCTTC